The 10 T cell receptor beta chains listed next were all sequenced from one sample in a study of spatial heterogeneity in lung cancer. Stated time point: sample taken at primary tumor resection. In each case, whole RNA from tumor, nontumor lung or frozen PBMC was sequenced unsorted. TCRdb itself ran the 5' RACE reads through MiXCR, one entry per CDR3 protein. Of approximately 40,000 distinct CDR3 sequences detected, around 7.5% appear once; the ten largest clones hold roughly 28%. Here the sequenced sample was PBMCs, taken at surgery. These receptor sequences come from a male donor with early-stage non-small cell lung cancer.

This clonotype was observed at least ten times. This sequence joins TRBV6-2 or TRBV6-3 and TRBJ1-2; no clear D gene. Trimming cost V 3 bases and J 8 bases, with 13 bases left between them. Germline loops: CDR1 MNHEY, CDR2 SVGEGT. CDR3 length: 13 amino acids. The CDR3 sequence is CASSYSSAIGYTF. Written as DNA, the CDR3 is TGTGCCAGCAGTTATTCCAGCGCTATAGGCTACACCTTC.

The chain's CDR3 is CSARDSGRTSYEQYF. In DNA form, the CDR3 reads TGCAGTGCTAGAGATTCAGGCAGGACCTCCTACGAGCAGTACTTC. V gene TRBV20-1 combines with J gene TRBJ2-7; D uncertain. The CDR3 length is 15 residues. Germline CDR1 reads DFQATT; CDR2 reads SNEGSKA (reference sequence). The germline V and J ends were trimmed by 0 bases and 0 bases, with 12 bases remaining between them.

This clonotype came up a few times. CDR3 sequence (DNA): TGTGCCAGCAGCGCAGACAACGGGAGGTATGGCTACACCTTC. Translated, it gives CASSADNGRYGYTF. The genes are TRBV7-9 and TRBJ1-2; D unclear. The V gene's germline CDR1 is SEHNR and CDR2 FQNEAQ (reference sequence). V lost 5 bases to trimming and J lost 5 bases, with 15 bases between them. This CDR3 spans 14 amino acids. The full variable domain, its missing parts supplied by reference TRBV7-9 and TRBJ1-2, is DTGVSQNPRHKITKRGQNVTFRCDPISEHNRLYWYRQTLGQGPEFLTYFQNEAQLEKSRLLSDRFSAERPKGSFSTLEIQRTEQGDSAMYLCASSADNGRYGYTFGSGTRLTVV.

The chain recombines TRBV5-6 with TRBJ2-7, with a tentative D call TRBD2 (5 bases). The CDR3 contains 17 residues. Germline CDR1 is SGHDT and CDR2 is YYEEEE. V was pared by 0 bases and J by 0 bases, with 16 bases between. CDR3 DNA sequence: TGTGCCAGCAGCTTGGGTTCGGTGTTTGGGAGCTCCTACGAGCAGTACGTC. Protein sequence: CASSLGSVFGSSYEQYV.

This clonotype was seen a handful of times. The V call is TRBV11-3, the J call TRBJ2-2; TRBD1 matches 8 bases. This CDR3 is 14 amino acids long. Germline V CDR1 and CDR2: SGHNT, YENEEA. Unmatched junction bases numbered 7, after V lost 6 bases and J lost 7 bases. The CDR3 spells CASRTTGGYGELFF. Here the CDR3 DNA reads TGTGCCAGCAGAACTACAGGGGGTTACGGGGAGCTGTTTTTT. The whole variable domain, remainder taken from reference TRBV11-3 and TRBJ2-2, is EAGVVQSPRYKIIEKKQPVAFWCNPISGHNTLYWYLQNLGQGPELLIRYENEEAVDDSQLPKDRFSAERLKGVDSTLKIQPAELGDSAVYLCASRTTGGYGELFFGEGSRLTVL.

The sample holds a few counts of this clonotype. The junction departs from the called germline gene at one end, perhaps through a read error. This chain links TRBV18 with TRBJ2-5, with D tentatively TRBD1 or TRBD2 (5 bases each). The germline V gene has CDR1 KGHSH and CDR2 LQKENI. This CDR3 spans 14 amino acids. CDR3 coding DNA: TGTGCCAGCTCAGCCGGGACCACCCAAGAGACCCGGTACTTC. Its protein is CASSAGTTQETRYF. The complete variable domain, with remaining parts taken from reference TRBV18 and TRBJ2-5, reads NAGVMQNPRHLVRRRGQEARLRCSPMKGHSHVYWYRQLPEEGLKFMVYLQKENIIDESGMPKERFSAEFPKEGPSILRIQQVVRGDSAAYFCASSAGTTQETRYFGPGTRLLVL.

The chain is built from TRBV27 and TRBJ2-1, with D hard to call. The CDR3 spans 11 residues. With 5 bases removed from V and 7 bases from J, the gap between germline ends came to 6 bases. The V gene's germline CDR1 is MNHEY and CDR2 SMNVEV (reference sequence). Here the CDR3 DNA reads TGTGCCAGCAGTGTCCGGAATGAGCAGTTCTTC. This gives the protein CASSVRNEQFF.

The chain couples TRBV27 to TRBJ2-1; D gene ambiguous. Germline lookup yields CDR1 MNHEY and CDR2 SMNVEV (reference sequence). Trimming shortened V by 3 bases and J by 3 bases, and 12 bases separated the two germline ends. The CDR3 has 15 residues. CDR3 DNA: TGTGCCAGCAGTTTGGTGGGCGGAAACTACAATGAGCAGTTCTTC. This gives the protein CASSLVGGNYNEQFF.

This clonotype has just a few counts. The chain employs TRBV19 and TRBJ1-2; a weak D match, TRBD1 (6 bases). Germline-derived CDR1 and CDR2 are LNHDA and SQIVND (reference sequence). V lost 7 bases and J 8 bases, leaving 11 bases between the germline ends. This CDR3 is built from 11 residues. The CDR3 sequence: CASTPGGGYTF. CDR3 nucleotide sequence: TGTGCCAGTACCCCCGGGGGCGGCTACACCTTC.

Only a few counts were recorded for this clonotype. The CDR3 nucleotides are TGTGCCAGCAGTCCGGGGGAGCGGGGGTCCTACAATGAGCAGTTCTTC. It codes for CASSPGERGSYNEQFF. The rearrangement links TRBV2 to TRBJ2-1; 8 bases align to TRBD2. Germline V lookup: CDR1 SNHLY, CDR2 FYNNEI. This CDR3 spans 16 amino acids. After removal of 5 bases from V and 1 base from J, the junction contained 7 bases not matched to a gene.